A selection of T cell receptor beta chains follows, all from one sample in a study of cytomegalovirus exposure and HLA in healthy donors. Profiled with immunoSEQ multiplex PCR; TCRdb holds only in-frame clones, not every one. The sample has over 100,000 clones, approximately 80% seen once. What was sequenced was PBMCs. These receptors originate from a man aged 35 to 55 in good health and CMV-seropositive. Both conserved end residues are part of each CDR3. A D gene is named only where the DNA matches it firmly. A clone size is listed for some rows: how often the clone was seen (once, few, many), or a class if it is expanded.

D gene,J gene,V gene,clone size,CDR3 DNA,CDR3 protein
TRBD2,TRBJ2-3,TRBV11-2,NA,TGTGCCAGCAGCTCGGGACTAGGGGCAGATACGCAGTATTTT,CASSSGLGADTQYF
TRBD2,TRBJ2-1,TRBV7-2,NA,TGTGCCAGCAGCTTAGTTTCGAGGACTAGCGGGGGGGTTAATGAGCAGTTCTTC,CASSLVSRTSGGVNEQFF
TRBD1,TRBJ2-7,TRBV28,NA,TGTGCCAGCCATTCCTTGGGACAGGGGAACCACGAGCAGTACTTC,CASHSLGQGNHEQYF
TRBD1,TRBJ2-7,TRBV2,NA,TGTGCCGGCAGTGCCGACAGGGGCCGCGAGCAGTACTTC,CAGSADRGREQYF
NA,TRBJ2-1,TRBV7-9,few,TGTGCCAGCAGCCAATTCCCCGGGCCAGAGGGCGGGGAGCAGTTCTTC,CASSQFPGPEGGEQFF
NA,TRBJ1-1,TRBV19,NA,TGTGCCACCTACTCCGTGAGGTACACTGAAGCTTTCTTT,CATYSVRYTEAFF
TRBD1,TRBJ1-2,TRBV30,once,TGTGCCTTGAACAGGGGGACTAACTATGGCTACACCTTC,CALNRGTNYGYTF
NA,TRBJ2-7,TRBV9,NA,TGTGCCAGCAGCGTAGGGCAGGGAGGCTACGAGCAGTACTTC,CASSVGQGGYEQYF
TRBD1,TRBJ2-7,TRBV9,NA,TGTGCCAGCAGCCCCCCATGGACAGGGGGCTCCTACGAGCAGTACTTC,CASSPPWTGGSYEQYF
NA,TRBJ2-3,TRBV5-1,NA,TGCGCCAGCAGCTTGTCCGGGTTCATAGGCACAGATACGCAGTATTTT,CASSLSGFIGTDTQYF
NA,TRBJ2-7,TRBV5-1,NA,TGCGCCAGCAGCTTTGACAGGAACGAGCAGTACTTC,CASSFDRNEQYF
TRBD1,TRBJ1-4,TRBV7-2,NA,TGTGCCAGCAGCCGAGGACAGGGTAGGGTAAATGAAAAACTGTTTTTT,CASSRGQGRVNEKLFF
NA,TRBJ1-1,TRBV7-9,NA,TGTGCCAGCAGCTTCCTACAGGGGAACACTGAAGCTTTCTTT,CASSFLQGNTEAFF
NA,TRBJ2-3,TRBV11-2,NA,TGTGCCAGCAGCTTACTCTCTGGGGGGACTAGCACAGATACGCAGTATTTT,CASSLLSGGTSTDTQYF
NA,TRBJ2-5,TRBV7-6,NA,TGTGCCAGCAGCTTAGTGGGCACGCAGCAGCAAGAGACCCAGTACTTC,CASSLVGTQQQETQYF
NA,TRBJ1-3,TRBV7-9,NA,TGTTCTAGCAGCTTGGTAGGGGCCAACTCTGGAAACACCATATATTTT,CSSSLVGANSGNTIYF
NA,TRBJ2-2,TRBV4-3,NA,TGCGCCAGCAGCCAAGGGTCTAGTATTGCCGGGGAGCTGTTTTTT,CASSQGSSIAGELFF
TRBD1,TRBJ2-1,TRBV5-1,once,TGCGCCAGCAGCCGGACAGGGGGCATCAACAATGAGCAGTTCTTC,CASSRTGGINNEQFF
NA,TRBJ1-2,TRBV7-9,few,TGTTCCAGCAGCTTATCCCCGGGCACCTTC,CSSSLSPGTF
TRBD1,TRBJ2-1,TRBV5-4,many,TGTGCCAGCAGCTCGGGACAGTACAATGAGCAGTTCTTC,CASSSGQYNEQFF
NA,TRBJ2-1,TRBV28,few,TGTGCCAGCAGTTTACGGTACAATGAGCAGTTCTTC,CASSLRYNEQFF
NA,TRBJ2-7,TRBV7-2,NA,TGTGCCAGCAGCTTGGACGACAGGCTGCAGTACTTC,CASSLDDRLQYF
NA,TRBJ2-3,TRBV7-6,NA,TGTGCCAGCAGCTTAGGGGTGAGCCTCGAACGGGGCACAGATACGCAGTATTTT,CASSLGVSLERGTDTQYF
NA,TRBJ2-7,TRBV2,NA,TGTGCCAGCAGTGGGCCCGGCACAGGGTTCTACGAGCAGTACTTC,CASSGPGTGFYEQYF